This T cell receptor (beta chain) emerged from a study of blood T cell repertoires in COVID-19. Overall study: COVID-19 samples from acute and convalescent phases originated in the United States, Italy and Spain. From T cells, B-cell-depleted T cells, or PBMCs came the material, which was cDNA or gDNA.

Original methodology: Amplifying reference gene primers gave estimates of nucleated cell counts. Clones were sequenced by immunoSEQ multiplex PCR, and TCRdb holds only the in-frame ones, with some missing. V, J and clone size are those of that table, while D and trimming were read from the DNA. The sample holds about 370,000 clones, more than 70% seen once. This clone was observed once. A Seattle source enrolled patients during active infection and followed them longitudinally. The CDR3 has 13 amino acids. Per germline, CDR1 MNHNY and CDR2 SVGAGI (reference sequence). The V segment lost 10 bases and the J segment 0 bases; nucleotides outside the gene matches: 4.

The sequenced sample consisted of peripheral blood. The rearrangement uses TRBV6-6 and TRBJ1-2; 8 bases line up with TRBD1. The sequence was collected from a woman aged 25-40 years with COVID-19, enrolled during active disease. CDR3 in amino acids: CAIMTGANYGYTF. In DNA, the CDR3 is TGTGCCATCATGACAGGGGCTAACTATGGCTACACCTTC.